This TCR beta chain was recorded in a study of T cells in localized non-small cell lung cancer. Whole-study results and caveats: Heterogeneity cannot be ruled out, as sequencing used one tumor region only. In the blood, greater T cell density corresponded to longer overall survival. The highest T cell clonality was in uninvolved adjacent lung, above tumor.

This clone has a handful of counts. The antigen is undetermined. The table came from immunoSEQ multiplex PCR; TCRdb's copy has only in-frame clones and leaves some out. The sample shows 75,000 to 95,000 clones, around 82% of them seen only once. Germline CDR1 SEHNR, CDR2 FQNEAQ (reference sequence). This CDR3 has 14 residues. The V segment lost 0 bases and the J segment 6 bases; nucleotides outside the gene matches: 0. The starting material was PBMCs, obtained before any cancer treatment. This chain uses TRBV7-9 with TRBJ2-4, with 9 positions matching TRBD2. This clonotype was sampled from a man aged 40 to 70 with stage II squamous cell lung carcinoma. CDR3 sequence reads: CASSLASGGNIQYF. For the CDR3, the DNA is TGTGCCAGCAGCTTAGCTAGCGGGGGAAACATTCAGTACTTC.